These T cell receptor beta chains were read from a single sample in a study of CD8 T cells in Susac syndrome. TCRdb recomputed calls from the immunoSEQ multiplex PCR reads with MiXCR, one row per CDR3 protein. The data show approximately 180,000 distinct CDR3 sequences, 91% seen once. Sequenced material: CD4+ T cells from PBMCs. These TCRs come from a human donor with Susac syndrome. The CDR3 runs from the conserved cysteine through the conserved F or W. The D gene is left open where the match is weak. Where a row states a size, it is once, few, many or the class of an expanded clone; other rows omit it.

J: TRBJ1-2
size: -
V: TRBV18
D: -
CDR3: CASSPSADYYGYTF
DNA: TGTGCCAGCTCGCCCTCGGCGGACTACTATGGCTACACCTTC

J: TRBJ2-1
size: -
V: TRBV7-9
D: -
CDR3: CASSPHGSSYNEQFF
DNA: TGTGCCAGCAGCCCGCACGGGAGCTCCTACAATGAGCAGTTCTTC

J: TRBJ2-7
size: once
V: TRBV5-1
D: -
CDR3: CASSFGQTEQYF
DNA: TGCGCCAGCAGCTTCGGACAAACTGAGCAGTACTTC

J: TRBJ1-1
size: -
V: TRBV4-1
D: -
CDR3: CASSHGLTEAFF
DNA: TGCGCCAGCAGCCATGGACTTACTGAAGCTTTCTTT

J: TRBJ2-3
size: -
V: TRBV5-1
D: TRBD2
CDR3: CASSWVPGDYRADTQYF
DNA: TGCGCCAGCAGCTGGGTGCCCGGGGACTATAGGGCAGATACGCAGTATTTT

J: TRBJ2-5
size: -
V: TRBV30
D: TRBD2
CDR3: CAWSKAGVETQYF
DNA: TGTGCCTGGAGTAAGGCGGGGGTAGAGACCCAGTACTTC

J: TRBJ2-3
size: once
V: TRBV20-1
D: -
CDR3: CSARKSSDTQYF
DNA: TGCAGTGCTAGAAAGTCGTCAGATACGCAGTATTTT

J: TRBJ2-7
size: few
V: TRBV2
D: -
CDR3: CASSGGTSTYEQYF
DNA: TGTGCCAGCAGCGGCGGGACATCTACCTACGAGCAGTACTTC

J: TRBJ2-1
size: -
V: TRBV3-1
D: TRBD2
CDR3: CASSQGSGIYNEQFF
DNA: TGTGCCAGCAGCCAAGGTAGCGGGATTTACAATGAGCAGTTCTTC

J: TRBJ1-6
size: -
V: TRBV19
D: TRBD1
CDR3: CASSILDRDNSPLHF
DNA: TGTGCCAGTAGTATATTGGACAGGGATAATTCACCCCTCCACTTT

J: TRBJ1-1
size: -
V: TRBV6-1
D: -
CDR3: CASSEAKRNTEAFF
DNA: TGTGCCAGCAGTGAAGCGAAAAGGAACACTGAAGCTTTCTTT

J: TRBJ2-1
size: -
V: TRBV11-2
D: TRBD2
CDR3: CASSNRPGRDEQFF
DNA: TGTGCCAGCAGCAACCGACCCGGGAGGGATGAGCAGTTCTTC

J: TRBJ1-2
size: -
V: TRBV20-1
D: -
CDR3: CSARRAGGAPKYNYGYTF
DNA: TGCAGTGCTAGAAGGGCCGGGGGAGCCCCTAAATATAACTATGGCTACACCTTC

J: TRBJ1-2
size: -
V: TRBV2
D: TRBD1
CDR3: CASSELQGRSLDGYTF
DNA: TGTGCCAGCAGTGAACTACAGGGGAGATCCCTTGACGGCTACACCTTC

J: TRBJ1-1
size: -
V: TRBV19
D: -
CDR3: CASISDRQYTEAFF
DNA: TGTGCCAGTATATCGGACAGACAGTACACTGAAGCTTTCTTT

J: TRBJ2-5
size: -
V: TRBV27
D: TRBD2
CDR3: CASSSVVAGGQSAQYF
DNA: TGTGCCAGCAGTTCAGTGGTAGCGGGAGGGCAATCGGCCCAGTACTTC

J: TRBJ1-6
size: few
V: TRBV3-1
D: -
CDR3: CASSQGGNSPLHF
DNA: TGTGCCAGCAGCCAGGGGGGAAATTCACCCCTCCACTTT

J: TRBJ2-2
size: -
V: TRBV30
D: TRBD1
CDR3: CAWGTGEGGELFF
DNA: TGTGCCTGGGGTACAGGGGAAGGCGGGGAGCTGTTTTTT

J: TRBJ1-1
size: -
V: TRBV5-1
D: -
CDR3: CASSLGGTVGTEAFF
DNA: TGCGCCAGCAGCTTAGGGGGTACCGTAGGCACTGAAGCTTTCTTT

J: TRBJ2-7
size: -
V: TRBV30
D: -
CDR3: CAWSVQGVDEQYF
DNA: TGTGCCTGGAGTGTACAGGGAGTCGACGAGCAGTACTTC

J: TRBJ1-4
size: -
V: TRBV4-1
D: -
CDR3: CASSQDGSGNEKLFF
DNA: TGCGCCAGCAGCCAAGATGGGTCAGGGAATGAAAAACTGTTTTTT

J: TRBJ1-2
size: -
V: TRBV12-3/TRBV12-4
D: -
CDR3: CASSLGSANGYTF
DNA: TGTGCCAGCAGTTTAGGGTCAGCCAATGGCTACACCTTC

J: TRBJ1-2
size: -
V: TRBV5-4
D: -
CDR3: CASSLEVGNYGYTF
DNA: TGTGCCAGCAGCTTGGAAGTGGGTAACTATGGCTACACCTTC